This is a list of T cell receptor beta chains from one sample in a study of OX40 agonist ivuxolimab in advanced cancers. Some clones are missing from TCRdb's copy, which holds only in-frame ones; the method was immunoSEQ multiplex PCR. Of 70,000 to 85,000 clones listed, about 88% are singletons. This sample comprised CD4+ or CD8+ T cells sorted from blood, obtained in a trial of the OX40 agonist ivuxolimab. These receptor sequences come from an adult with an advanced solid tumor such as melanoma, head and neck, liver or kidney cancer. The CDR3 runs from the conserved cysteine through the conserved F or W. The order of the fields is V gene, D gene, clone size, J gene, CDR3 length, CDR3 DNA, CDR3 protein. The D gene is left open where the match is weak. Expanded clones are given a class, and other clones once, few, many or no size at all.

V gene: TRBV5-4; D gene: TRBD1; clone size: -; J gene: TRBJ2-1; CDR3 length: 15; CDR3 DNA: TGTGCCAGCAGCTTGGAGGGGACAGTTATCAATGAGCAGTTCTTC; CDR3 protein: CASSLEGTVINEQFF
V gene: TRBV2; D gene: -; clone size: -; J gene: TRBJ2-7; CDR3 length: 14; CDR3 DNA: TGTGCCAGCAGTGGGCCCGGGGCCAGAAGTGAGCAGTACTTC; CDR3 protein: CASSGPGARSEQYF
V gene: TRBV10-3; D gene: -; clone size: once; J gene: TRBJ1-3; CDR3 length: 13; CDR3 DNA: TGTGCCATCGGGGCCAGCTCTGGAAACACCATATATTTT; CDR3 protein: CAIGASSGNTIYF
V gene: TRBV29-1; D gene: TRBD2; clone size: -; J gene: TRBJ2-1; CDR3 length: 16; CDR3 DNA: TGCAGCGTGGCCCGGTGGGCAGCGGGAGCCCGGGATGAGCAGTTCTTC; CDR3 protein: CSVARWAAGARDEQFF
V gene: TRBV7-2; D gene: -; clone size: once; J gene: TRBJ2-1; CDR3 length: 15; CDR3 DNA: TGTGCCAGCAGCTTAGTAGCTAAGGCTATTGATGAGCAGTTCTTC; CDR3 protein: CASSLVAKAIDEQFF
V gene: TRBV6-1; D gene: TRBD2; clone size: -; J gene: TRBJ2-7; CDR3 length: 18; CDR3 DNA: TGTGCCAGCAGTGAAAAGACGAGCGGGGGTTCCAACTCCTACGAGCAGTACTTC; CDR3 protein: CASSEKTSGGSNSYEQYF
V gene: TRBV15; D gene: TRBD1; clone size: once; J gene: TRBJ1-2; CDR3 length: 15; CDR3 DNA: TGTGCCACCAGCAGAAAAATTCCGGGACAGGGGGTCTACACCTTC; CDR3 protein: CATSRKIPGQGVYTF
V gene: TRBV19; D gene: TRBD1; clone size: -; J gene: TRBJ1-2; CDR3 length: 14; CDR3 DNA: TGTGCCAGTAGTATCGGTCAGGGGGGCTATGGCTACACCTTC; CDR3 protein: CASSIGQGGYGYTF
V gene: TRBV4-2; D gene: -; clone size: -; J gene: TRBJ2-7; CDR3 length: 15; CDR3 DNA: TGTGCCAGCAGCCAAGAAGGCGACTTTCCATACGAGCAGTACTTC; CDR3 protein: CASSQEGDFPYEQYF
V gene: TRBV19; D gene: -; clone size: few; J gene: TRBJ2-6; CDR3 length: 15; CDR3 DNA: TGTGCCAGTAGTAGGGGGGAGGCTGGGGCCAACGTCCTGACTTTC; CDR3 protein: CASSRGEAGANVLTF
V gene: TRBV5-1; D gene: -; clone size: -; J gene: TRBJ1-1; CDR3 length: 14; CDR3 DNA: TGCGCCAGCAGCTTTTTGGCTTTTTTCATTTTCGCTTTCTTT; CDR3 protein: CASSFLAFFIFAFF
V gene: TRBV6-5; D gene: -; clone size: -; J gene: TRBJ1-2; CDR3 length: 13; CDR3 DNA: TGTGCCAGCAGGCCTACAGGGCCAGGTGGCTACACCTTC; CDR3 protein: CASRPTGPGGYTF
V gene: TRBV11-3; D gene: -; clone size: -; J gene: TRBJ2-2; CDR3 length: 18; CDR3 DNA: TGTGCCAGCAGCTTATTCCGCGGAGGGGAGACGAACACCGGGGAGCTGTTTTTT; CDR3 protein: CASSLFRGGETNTGELFF
V gene: TRBV5-1; D gene: TRBD2; clone size: -; J gene: TRBJ2-1; CDR3 length: 15; CDR3 DNA: TGCGCCAGCAGCCTAGCGGGAGGTGTCTACAATGAGCAGTTCTTC; CDR3 protein: CASSLAGGVYNEQFF
V gene: TRBV7-2; D gene: -; clone size: -; J gene: TRBJ2-7; CDR3 length: 14; CDR3 DNA: TGTGCCAGCAGCTCCGGGACAACGATCTACGAGCAGTACTTC; CDR3 protein: CASSSGTTIYEQYF
V gene: TRBV27; D gene: TRBD1; clone size: -; J gene: TRBJ2-1; CDR3 length: 13; CDR3 DNA: TGTGCCAGCAGTTTCGACAGGGGGAATGAGCAGTTCTTC; CDR3 protein: CASSFDRGNEQFF
V gene: TRBV19; D gene: -; clone size: -; J gene: TRBJ2-1; CDR3 length: 14; CDR3 DNA: TGTGCCAGTAGTACGGATAGAGCCTACAATGAGCAGTTCTTC; CDR3 protein: CASSTDRAYNEQFF
V gene: TRBV7-2; D gene: -; clone size: -; J gene: TRBJ2-1; CDR3 length: 14; CDR3 DNA: TGTGCCAGCAGCTTTCGCCTCCACTACAATGAGCAGTTCTTC; CDR3 protein: CASSFRLHYNEQFF
V gene: TRBV12-5; D gene: TRBD2; clone size: -; J gene: TRBJ2-7; CDR3 length: 15; CDR3 DNA: TGTGCTAGTGGTTTAGGACTAGCGGGGGATTACGAGCAGTACTTC; CDR3 protein: CASGLGLAGDYEQYF
V gene: TRBV6-5; D gene: -; clone size: -; J gene: TRBJ1-1; CDR3 length: 14; CDR3 DNA: TGTGCCAGCAGTTACTCTGGGGAGAACACTGAAGCTTTCTTT; CDR3 protein: CASSYSGENTEAFF
V gene: TRBV2; D gene: -; clone size: -; J gene: TRBJ2-7; CDR3 length: 14; CDR3 DNA: TGTGCCAGCAGTGAAGAAGAGGGGGTCCACGAGCAGTACTTC; CDR3 protein: CASSEEEGVHEQYF
V gene: TRBV7-2; D gene: -; clone size: once; J gene: TRBJ2-3; CDR3 length: 14; CDR3 DNA: TGTGCCAGCAGCTTAGAAAGATCCGGAGATACGCAGTATTTT; CDR3 protein: CASSLERSGDTQYF
V gene: TRBV25-1; D gene: TRBD2; clone size: -; J gene: TRBJ2-1; CDR3 length: 12; CDR3 DNA: TGTGCCAGCAGTGTCGGCGGGGGTGAGCAGTTCTTC; CDR3 protein: CASSVGGGEQFF
V gene: TRBV19; D gene: -; clone size: -; J gene: TRBJ2-1; CDR3 length: 15; CDR3 DNA: TGTGCCAGTAGTATGGGTGGACAACTATACAATGAGCAGTTCTTC; CDR3 protein: CASSMGGQLYNEQFF
V gene: TRBV7-3; D gene: -; clone size: -; J gene: TRBJ2-3; CDR3 length: 13; CDR3 DNA: TGTGCCAGCAGCCTAACTCCGGCGGATACGCAGTATTTT; CDR3 protein: CASSLTPADTQYF